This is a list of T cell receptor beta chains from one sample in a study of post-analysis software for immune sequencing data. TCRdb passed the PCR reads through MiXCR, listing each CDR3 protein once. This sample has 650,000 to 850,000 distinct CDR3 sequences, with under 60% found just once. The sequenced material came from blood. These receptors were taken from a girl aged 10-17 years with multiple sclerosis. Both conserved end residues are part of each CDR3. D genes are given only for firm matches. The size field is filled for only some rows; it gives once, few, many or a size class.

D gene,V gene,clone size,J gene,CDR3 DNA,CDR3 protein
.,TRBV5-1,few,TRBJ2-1,TGCGCCAGCAGCCCCACGGACTACCGCCGTCACAATGAGCAGTTCTTC,CASSPTDYRRHNEQFF
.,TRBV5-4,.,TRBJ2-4,TGTGCCACCTCCTTGCCGGAGCTAGCCAAAAAGATTCAGTACTTC,CATSLPELAKKIQYF
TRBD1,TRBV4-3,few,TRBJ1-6,TGCGCCAGCAGTCAAGACAGGACAGGGTATAATTCACCCCTCCACTTT,CASSQDRTGYNSPLHF
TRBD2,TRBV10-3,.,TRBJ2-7,TGTGCCATCAGTGTGCTAGCGGGAGTAGACGAGCAGTACTTC,CAISVLAGVDEQYF
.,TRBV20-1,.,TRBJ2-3,TGCAGTGCTAAAAGGCGGCAGGGCGGGTGGGCAGATACGCAGTATTTT,CSAKRRQGGWADTQYF
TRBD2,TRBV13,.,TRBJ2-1,TGTGCCAGCAGCGCATTAGCGGGAGAACGCAACAATGAGCAGTTCTTC,CASSALAGERNNEQFF
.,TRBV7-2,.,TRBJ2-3,TGTGCCAGCAGCTTAAAGGGCCGCGGAAGGGATACGCAGTATTTT,CASSLKGRGRDTQYF
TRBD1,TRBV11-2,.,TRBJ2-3,TGTGCCAGCAGCTACCGGGACAGGGACACAGATACGCAGTATTTT,CASSYRDRDTDTQYF
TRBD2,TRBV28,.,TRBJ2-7,TGTGCCAGCCTAGCGGGAGGACACTACGAGCAGTACTTC,CASLAGGHYEQYF
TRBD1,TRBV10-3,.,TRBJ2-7,TGTGCCGTCGCCCCGGGACAGGCTTTGTACGAGCAGTACTTC,CAVAPGQALYEQYF